A single sample is the source of the 30 T cell receptor beta chains below, sequenced in a study of CD8+ T cells in alopecia areata. Extracted from the samples, RNA was reverse transcribed into cDNA to serve as the sequencing template. Only in-frame clones appear in the TCRdb table, and some are missing; sequencing was by immunoSEQ multiplex PCR. In the table there are approximately 150,000 clones, 55% of which are singletons. Sequencing used CD4+ T cells sorted from blood. The source of these receptors is a human donor in good health.

The chain joins TRBV27 to TRBJ1-5, with D possibly being TRBD1 (5 bases). Trimming removed 8 bases at V and 5 bases at J, with 7 bases between. The CDR3 sequence is 11 residues long. Germline-derived CDR1 and CDR2 are MNHEY and SMNVEV (reference sequence). The CDR3 region is CASGGYQPQHF. CDR3 bases: TGTGCCAGCGGGGGTTATCAGCCCCAGCATTTT.

The chain employs TRBV6-1 and TRBJ2-1; D is unclear. In germline, CDR1 is MNHNS, CDR2 SASEGT. This CDR3 region has 12 residues. V shed 4 bases and J shed 13 bases, with 14 bases lying between them. This CDR3 is CASSVYFPDQFF. CDR3 coding DNA: TGTGCCAGCAGTGTATACTTTCCCGATCAGTTCTTC.

The chain combines TRBV6-5 with TRBJ2-5, with 7 bases fitting TRBD2. The CDR3 consists of 14 residues. CDR1 is MNHEY and CDR2 is SVGAGI in the germline V gene. Unmatched junction bases numbered 1, after V lost 2 bases and J lost 1 base. The DNA for the CDR3 is TGTGCCAGCAGTTACGCTAGCGGCCAAGAGACCCAGTACTTC. It specifies CASSYASGQETQYF.

This chain links TRBV5-1 with TRBJ2-1; D is ambiguous. This CDR3 is built from 15 residues. The V gene's germline CDR1 is SGHRS and CDR2 YFSETQ. V lost 4 bases and J lost 5, with 16 bases in between. The CDR3 loop is CASSDRAGPDNEQFF. CDR3 bases: TGCGCCAGCAGCGATCGAGCAGGACCTGACAATGAGCAGTTCTTC.

This clone has just a few counts. This chain uses TRBV6-5 with TRBJ2-2; D is uncertain. Trimming pared 1 base from V and 5 bases from J, leaving 8 bases between. Per the germline V gene, CDR1 is MNHEY and CDR2 is SVGAGI. This CDR3 region has 14 residues. Here the CDR3 reads CASSYWVETGELFF. DNA for the CDR3: TGTGCCAGCAGTTACTGGGTAGAGACCGGGGAGCTGTTTTTT.

CDR3 coding DNA: TGCGCCAGCAGCTTGGGAGTTGGAGGGCCCCCCTCTGGGGCCAACGTCCTGACTTTC. As protein: CASSLGVGGPPSGANVLTF. V and J are TRBV5-1 and TRBJ2-6, with a weak D call TRBD2 (6 bases). The germline V and J ends were trimmed by 0 bases and 0 bases, with 16 bases remaining between them. The V gene's germline CDR1 is SGHRS and CDR2 YFSETQ. The CDR3 is 19 residues long.

This rearrangement joins TRBV7-6 to TRBJ1-1; D call uncertain. The germline CDR1 and CDR2 sequences are SGHVS and FNYEAQ. Between the trimmed V and J ends, which lost 1 base and 3 bases, there was a span of 6 bases. The CDR3 has 13 residues. Here the CDR3 reads CASSLGAYTEAFF. Here the CDR3 DNA reads TGTGCCAGCAGCTTAGGGGCCTACACTGAAGCTTTCTTT.

The genes are TRBV5-1 and TRBJ2-7, with a tentative D call TRBD1 (6 bases). The germline V gene encodes CDR1 SGHRS and CDR2 YFSETQ. The CDR3 spans 15 residues. Trimming removed 6 bases from V and 0 bases from J, with 16 bases in between. As DNA, the CDR3 is TGCGCCAGCACACCGGACGGGACAAGCTCCTACGAGCAGTACTTC. This gives the protein CASTPDGTSSYEQYF.

This chain joins TRBV5-1 and TRBJ2-1; 7 bases map to TRBD2. This CDR3 contains 16 residues. The junction had 8 bases not matched to a gene; V was cut back by 5 bases and J by 0 bases. Germline V gene sequence: CDR1 SGHRS, CDR2 YFSETQ. In DNA form, the CDR3 reads TGCGCCAGCAGTGGGTTGAGCGGGGACTCCTACAATGAGCAGTTCTTC. It translates to CASSGLSGDSYNEQFF.

This rearrangement joins TRBV5-1 to TRBJ2-1; D ambiguous. Germline assignment: CDR1 SGHRS and CDR2 YFSETQ. The CDR3 length is 13 residues. V was trimmed by 1 base and J by 8 bases, leaving 10 bases between them. DNA for the CDR3: TGCGCCAGCAGCTTGAAGGGATTGTATGAGCAGTTCTTC. Its translation is CASSLKGLYEQFF.

To note about this clone: This sample also contains other DNA sequences that code for the same CDR3. The chain recombines TRBV29-1 with TRBJ2-7, with 7 nucleotides matching TRBD1. The V segment lost 4 bases and the J segment 2 bases; nucleotides outside the gene matches: 2. The CDR3 runs to 12 residues. CDR1 and CDR2 (germline): SQVTM, ANQGSEA. This chain's CDR3 is CSVGDRPYEQYF. In DNA, the CDR3 is TGCAGCGTTGGGGACAGACCCTACGAGCAGTACTTC.

The rearrangement uses TRBV10-3 and TRBJ1-5; 8 nucleotides line up with TRBD1. The CDR3 extends over 15 amino acids. With V trimmed by 3 bases and J by 4 bases, 5 bases remained unmatched. CDR1 is ENHRY and CDR2 is SYGVKD in the germline V gene. For the CDR3, the DNA is TGTGCCATCAGTGAAGACAGGGGAGGGAATCAGCCCCAGCATTTT. Its translation is CAISEDRGGNQPQHF.

This clone was counted only a few times. At one of its ends the junction is not consistent with the germline gene, which may arise from a read error. This chain connects TRBV4-1 to TRBJ2-7; D is undetermined. CDR1 MGHRA and CDR2 YSYEKL come from the germline V gene. The CDR3 runs to 15 residues. The CDR3 region has the DNA TGCGCCAGCAGCCAAGTTTCGACTGGCTCCCACGAGCAGTACTTC. Its translation is CASSQVSTGSHEQYF.

This clone has just a few counts. The rearrangement joins TRBV6-5 to TRBJ2-1; TRBD1 might be the D (6 bases). The CDR3 length is 16 residues. The V gene's germline CDR1 is MNHEY and CDR2 SVGAGI. Trimming removed 4 bases at V and 5 bases at J, with 18 bases between. This CDR3 reads CASSSLTGFTHNEQFF. CDR3 sequence (DNA): TGTGCCAGCAGTTCGCTGACAGGCTTTACCCACAATGAGCAGTTCTTC.

The count of this clone is one. The chain combines TRBV7-8 with TRBJ2-1; no reliable D call. Trimming shortened V by 8 bases and J by 7 bases, and 18 bases separated the two germline ends. The CDR3 is 14 amino acids. CDR1 is SGHVS, CDR2 FQNEAQ, per germline. The CDR3 region is CASPRRLLWNEQFF. CDR3 nucleotide sequence: TGTGCCAGCCCCCGCCGACTCCTATGGAATGAGCAGTTCTTC.

The chain couples TRBV7-9 to TRBJ2-1; 9 bases are a match to TRBD2. V lost 5 bases to trimming and J lost 4 bases; unmatched junction nucleotides: 12. Germline CDR1 SEHNR, CDR2 FQNEAQ (reference sequence). The CDR3 consists of 17 residues. Written as DNA, the CDR3 is TGTGCCAGCAGCGGAGACCTTAGCGGGAGCCGTTACAATGAGCAGTTCTTC. Translating gives CASSGDLSGSRYNEQFF.

This rearrangement joins TRBV19 to TRBJ2-7; TRBD2 matches 9 bases. With V trimmed by 5 bases and J by 1 base, 6 bases remained unmatched. There are 15 residues in the CDR3. CDR1 and CDR2 from the germline V gene are LNHDA and SQIVND (reference sequence). The CDR3 region has the DNA TGTGCCAGTAGTGAGCTAGCGGGACGGTCCTACGAGCAGTACTTC. Translated, it gives CASSELAGRSYEQYF.

This chain links TRBV5-1 with TRBJ1-1; D not certain. The CDR3 is 17 residues long. Per germline, CDR1 SGHRS and CDR2 YFSETQ. The V gene lost 2 bases and the J gene lost 1 base, with 18 bases spanning the gap. CDR3 in DNA: TGCGCCAGCAGCTTTTCGGTCGCGGCGGCCTCGAACACTGAAGCTTTCTTT. Amino acids: CASSFSVAAASNTEAFF. Drawing the rest from reference TRBV5-1 and TRBJ1-1, the complete variable domain is KAGVTQTPRYLIKTRGQQVTLSCSPISGHRSVSWYQQTPGQGLQFLFEYFSETQRNKGNFPGRFSGRQFSNSRSEMNVSTLELGDSALYLCASSFSVAAASNTEAFFGQGTRLTVV.

The chain carries TRBV23-1 and TRBJ1-1; D unclear. TRBV23-1 is an ORF for which the function is uncertain. V was trimmed by 6 bases and J by 3 bases, leaving 2 bases between them. This CDR3 spans 10 amino acids. CDR3 loop: CASRHTEAFF. The CDR3 coding sequence is TGCGCCAGCAGGCACACTGAAGCTTTCTTT.

The chain is built from TRBV29-1 and TRBJ2-1, with D uncertain. The length of the CDR3 is 15 residues. Between the trimmed V and J ends, which lost 4 bases and 4 bases, there was a span of 17 bases. Germline V gene lookup returns CDR1 SQVTM and CDR2 ANQGSEA. This chain's CDR3 is CSVVVSLSLYNEQFF. The CDR3 region has the DNA TGCAGCGTTGTCGTCTCTCTCTCTCTTTACAATGAGCAGTTCTTC.

This clone appeared a few times. The chain combines TRBV28 with TRBJ2-4; D remains unclear. This CDR3 has 15 amino acids. Trimming shortened V by 3 bases and J by 0 bases, and 9 bases separated the two germline ends. CDR1 is MDHEN, CDR2 SYDVKM, per germline. The CDR3: CASSFGVLAKNIQYF. CDR3 DNA: TGTGCCAGCAGTTTTGGGGTCCTAGCCAAAAACATTCAGTACTTC. The full variable domain, in which reference TRBV28 and TRBJ2-4 provide the parts outside the CDR3, is DVKVTQSSRYLVKRTGEKVFLECVQDMDHENMFWYRQDPGLGLRLIYFSYDVKMKEKGDIPEGYSVSREKKERFSLILESASTNQTSMYLCASSFGVLAKNIQYFGAGTRLSVL.

This clone showed up just a few times. The chain is built from TRBV29-1 and TRBJ2-1; D uncertain. The CDR3 runs to 11 residues. Germline V gene lookup returns CDR1 SQVTM and CDR2 ANQGSEA. Trimming shortened V by 3 bases and J by 4 bases, and 4 bases separated the two germline ends. CDR3 sequence (DNA): TGCAGCGTTGACAATTACAATGAGCAGTTCTTC. Its translation is CSVDNYNEQFF.

The chain recombines TRBV7-6 with TRBJ2-5; 12 bases line up with TRBD2. V was clipped by 4 bases and J by 5 bases; unmatched bases: 8. Germline values: CDR1 SGHVS, CDR2 FNYEAQ. The CDR3 has 16 amino acids. CDR3 DNA sequence: TGTGCCAGCAGCTCTCGTCTAGCGGGAGGGACGGAGACCCAGTACTTC. This sequence encodes CASSSRLAGGTETQYF.

This rearrangement joins TRBV5-4 to TRBJ2-4; D may be TRBD2 (6 bases). CDR1 is SGHNT and CDR2 is YYREEE in the germline V gene (reference sequence). Trimming took off 5 bases at V and 12 bases at J, with 21 bases between the two ends. There are 14 residues in the CDR3. CDR3 region: CASRTEPRDSDQYF. The CDR3 region has the DNA TGTGCCAGCAGAACCGAGCCTCGGGACTCCGATCAGTACTTC.

This clone was picked up a small number of times. The chain has TRBV29-1 and TRBJ2-5; TRBD1 or TRBD2 may be the D gene (6 bases each). V lost 2 bases and J 7 bases, leaving 8 bases between the germline ends. CDR3 length: 11 amino acids. Germline V gives CDR1 SQVTM, CDR2 ANQGSEA. The CDR3 loop is CSVESGATQYF. Here the CDR3 DNA reads TGCAGCGTTGAATCGGGGGCGACCCAGTACTTC. Drawing the rest from reference TRBV29-1 and TRBJ2-5, the complete variable domain is SAVISQKPSRDICQRGTSLTIQCQVDSQVTMMFWYRQQPGQSLTLIATANQGSEATYESGFVIDKFPISRPNLTFSTLTVSNMSPEDSSIYLCSVESGATQYFGPGTRLLVL.

The rearrangement joins TRBV10-3 to TRBJ1-3; D is ambiguous. The ends were cut back, 4 bases at V and 9 bases at J, with 10 bases in the middle. CDR3 size: 12 residues. In germline, CDR1 is ENHRY, CDR2 SYGVKD. CDR3 sequence reads: CAISGTALTIYF. The CDR3 DNA sequence: TGTGCCATCAGTGGGACGGCTCTCACCATATATTTT.

The genes are TRBV29-1 and TRBJ2-5; tentative D call: TRBD2 (6 bases). Between the trimmed V and J ends, which lost 6 bases and 2 bases, there was a span of 16 bases. CDR1 and CDR2 (germline): SQVTM, ANQGSEA. This CDR3 region has 14 residues. CDR3: CSVSGRLVQETQYF. For the CDR3, the DNA is TGCAGCGTCAGCGGGCGACTAGTTCAAGAGACCCAGTACTTC.

This clone has more than one count but fewer than ten. This chain links TRBV6-6 with TRBJ2-7, with unresolved D. CDR1 and CDR2 from the germline V gene are MNHNY and SVGAGI (reference sequence). This CDR3 region has 13 residues. V was clipped by 7 bases and J by 3 bases, with 13 bases between them. CDR3 residues: CASNHGRNYEQYF. For the CDR3, the DNA is TGTGCCAGCAACCACGGACGGAACTACGAGCAGTACTTC.

V is TRBV29-1 and J is TRBJ1-2; the D gene is possibly TRBD1 (5 bases). Germline CDR1 reads SQVTM; CDR2 reads ANQGSEA. Trimming shortened V by 0 bases and J by 4 bases, and 12 bases separated the two germline ends. The CDR3 runs 14 residues. The CDR3: CSVEDPGTVYGYTF. As DNA, the CDR3 is TGCAGCGTTGAAGACCCCGGGACCGTCTATGGCTACACCTTC. Full variable domain (missing parts from reference TRBV29-1 and TRBJ1-2): SAVISQKPSRDICQRGTSLTIQCQVDSQVTMMFWYRQQPGQSLTLIATANQGSEATYESGFVIDKFPISRPNLTFSTLTVSNMSPEDSSIYLCSVEDPGTVYGYTFGSGTRLTVV.

This chain joins TRBV28 and TRBJ1-5; weak D call: TRBD1 (5 bases). The CDR3 is 17 amino acids. Per the germline V gene, CDR1 is MDHEN and CDR2 is SYDVKM. Between the trimmed V and J ends, which lost 7 bases and 0 bases, there was a span of 19 bases. This CDR3 is CASIVSAGRYSNQPQHF. CDR3 coding DNA: TGTGCCAGCATCGTATCGGCAGGGAGATATAGCAATCAGCCCCAGCATTTT.